These T cell receptor beta chains were read from a single sample in a study of T cell responses to AZD1222 COVID-19 vaccine. TCRdb's table, derived via immunoSEQ multiplex PCR, lists solely in-frame clones and lacks some. The sample lists about 78,000 clones; 82% were seen once. The specimen was peripheral blood, collected on day 0 of AZD1222 vaccination. The receptors originated from an adult in good health. CDR3s include the opening cysteine and the closing phenylalanine or tryptophan. A D gene is named only where the DNA matches it firmly. Rows give clone size only sometimes, using once, few, many, or a class for an expanded clone.

j_gene | v_gene | abundance | d_gene | CDR3nt | CDR3aa
TRBJ1-2 | TRBV5-4 | - | - | TGTGCCAGCAGCTCGCGACCGGGACCCTATGGCTACACCTTC | CASSSRPGPYGYTF
TRBJ2-7 | TRBV27 | - | - | TGTGCCAGCAGTTTCTTTGTTGGCTACGAGCAGTACTTC | CASSFFVGYEQYF
TRBJ1-6 | TRBV27 | - | - | TGTGCCAGCAGTTTGCTATCGTTAGGCTATAATTCACCCCTCCACTTT | CASSLLSLGYNSPLHF
TRBJ2-7 | TRBV6-2/TRBV6-3 | - | TRBD2 | TGTGCCAGCAGTTACCCTACCTTAGCGGGGCAAACCTACGAGCAGTACTTC | CASSYPTLAGQTYEQYF
TRBJ2-5 | TRBV3-1/TRBV3-2 | - | - | TGTGCCAGCAGCCAAGAGGGAGGGGGGGCCAGGAAGACCCAGTACTTC | CASSQEGGGARKTQYF
TRBJ2-3 | TRBV25-1 | once | - | TGTGCCAGCAGTGTTATCGGGGGCGGTGGAGATACGCAGTATTTT | CASSVIGGGGDTQYF
TRBJ2-3 | TRBV7-9 | - | TRBD2 | TGTGCCAGCAGCTTATTGAGCGGGAGGGCCGGGGGCACAGATACGCAGTATTTT | CASSLLSGRAGGTDTQYF
TRBJ1-5 | TRBV5-1 | medium-sized | - | TGCGCCAGCCGACCAGGGGACGGGAATCAGCCCCAGCATTTT | CASRPGDGNQPQHF
TRBJ2-2 | TRBV6-1 | - | - | TGTGCCAGCAGTGAAGCGGCCTCCTTAGGCACCGGGGAGCTGTTTTTT | CASSEAASLGTGELFF
TRBJ2-1 | TRBV5-6 | - | TRBD2 | TGTGCCAGCAGCTTGCTCCGGGGGGGCCTCAATGAGCAGTTCTTC | CASSLLRGGLNEQFF
TRBJ1-2 | TRBV5-6 | - | - | TGTGCCAGCAGCTTGACGGGTCAGCTCAATAACTATGGCTACACCTTC | CASSLTGQLNNYGYTF
TRBJ1-5 | TRBV5-5 | - | - | TGTGCCAGCAGCTTGGAGGACCCCGCGTCCAATCAGCCCCAGCATTTT | CASSLEDPASNQPQHF
TRBJ2-2 | TRBV5-1 | - | - | TGCGCCAGCAGCTTGGCGGCATACGGTTCCGGGGAGCTGTTTTTT | CASSLAAYGSGELFF
TRBJ2-3 | TRBV7-2 | - | TRBD2 | TGTGCCAGCAGCTTCGGTAGCGGGGGTCCAGATACGCAGTATTTT | CASSFGSGGPDTQYF
TRBJ1-2 | TRBV11-2 | - | - | TGTGCCAGCAGCCCAGATTCGGGGGGGAACTATGGCTACACCTTC | CASSPDSGGNYGYTF
TRBJ1-3 | TRBV3-1/TRBV3-2 | once | - | TGTGCCAGCAGCCATTCTATCGGCATCTCTGGAAACACCATATATTTT | CASSHSIGISGNTIYF
TRBJ1-1 | TRBV5-4 | - | - | TGTGCCAGCAGCTTCGGTGTAGGGAACACTGAAGCTTTCTTT | CASSFGVGNTEAFF
TRBJ1-5 | TRBV27 | - | - | TGTGCCAGCAGCCCCCCCGGTGGTCAGCCCCAGCATTTT | CASSPPGGQPQHF
TRBJ1-5 | TRBV12-3/TRBV12-4 | - | - | TGTGCCAGCAGTTTGGGGCAGCTCGAGCCCCAGCATTTT | CASSLGQLEPQHF
TRBJ2-3 | TRBV6-5 | - | TRBD2 | TGTGCCAGCAGTCGGCGGGGGTCAGATACGCAGTATTTT | CASSRRGSDTQYF
TRBJ2-5 | TRBV3-1/TRBV3-2 | - | TRBD2 | TGTGCCAGCAGCCAAGGGACTAGCGGATATCTACGGAAGACCCAGTACTTC | CASSQGTSGYLRKTQYF
TRBJ1-1 | TRBV6-5 | - | - | TGTGCCAGCACCAAGGACGGGAACACTGAAGCTTTCTTT | CASTKDGNTEAFF
TRBJ1-2 | TRBV7-9 | - | TRBD1 | TGTGCCAGCAGCGAAGCATGGACAGGGGGCAGCTATGGCTACACCTTC | CASSEAWTGGSYGYTF
TRBJ1-3 | TRBV3-1/TRBV3-2 | few | - | TGTGCCAGCAGCCGAGGACAGTCCTCTGGAAACACCATATATTTT | CASSRGQSSGNTIYF
TRBJ1-5 | TRBV6-4 | many | - | TGTGCCAGCAATTTCCCGTGGAGTCGGCAGCCCCAGCATTTT | CASNFPWSRQPQHF
TRBJ1-2 | TRBV10-3 | - | TRBD1 | TGTGCCATCAGTGCAGGGGGCTCTGGTGGCTACACCTTC | CAISAGGSGGYTF
TRBJ2-7 | TRBV19 | - | TRBD1 | TGTGCCAGTAGTCCGGACAGGGGCGTCGAGCAGTACTTC | CASSPDRGVEQYF
TRBJ2-3 | TRBV11-2 | - | TRBD2 | TGTGCCAGCAGCCCCTTGGGGCGGGGGAGCACAGATACGCAGTATTTT | CASSPLGRGSTDTQYF
TRBJ2-6 | TRBV11-2 | few | TRBD1 | TGTGCCAGCAGCTTAGAAGGGACAGGAACGTCTGGGGCCAACGTCCTGACTTTC | CASSLEGTGTSGANVLTF
TRBJ1-3 | TRBV7-2 | - | - | TGTGCCAGCAGCTTCCAGACAGGTCTCCACGCTGGAAACACCATATATTTT | CASSFQTGLHAGNTIYF
TRBJ2-2 | TRBV4-3 | - | TRBD2 | TGCGCCAGCAGCATACTAGCGGGAGTTCGGAACACCGGGGAGCTGTTTTTT | CASSILAGVRNTGELFF
TRBJ2-1 | TRBV4-1 | - | - | TGCGCCAGCAGCCAACTGGGGGCCCGTCTAAATGAGCAGTTCTTC | CASSQLGARLNEQFF
TRBJ2-3 | TRBV19 | few | - | TGTGCCAGTAGTATAGTTCCCACAGATACGCAGTATTTT | CASSIVPTDTQYF
TRBJ2-3 | TRBV2 | few | - | TGTGCCAGCAGCCCGTTCACAGATACGCAGTATTTT | CASSPFTDTQYF
TRBJ1-4 | TRBV7-2 | - | - | TGTGCCAGCAGCTTAAGGGCTGGGGGAGCTAATGAAAAACTGTTTTTT | CASSLRAGGANEKLFF
TRBJ2-6 | TRBV9 | - | - | TGTGCCAGCAGCGTAGCTTTCACTGGGGCCAACGTCCTGACTTTC | CASSVAFTGANVLTF
TRBJ2-3 | TRBV10-2 | - | TRBD1 | TGCGCCAGCTTAGGACAGGTGTTTAGCACAGATACGCAGTATTTT | CASLGQVFSTDTQYF
TRBJ2-3 | TRBV6-5 | once | TRBD2 | TGTGCCAGCAGGATAGCGGGGGCCACAGATACGCAGTATTTT | CASRIAGATDTQYF
TRBJ2-3 | TRBV7-2 | - | - | TGTGCCAGCAGCTGGGGTTTGGGGGAGCACACAGATACGCAGTATTTT | CASSWGLGEHTDTQYF
TRBJ2-5 | TRBV7-2 | - | TRBD1 | TGTGCCAGCAGCCAGGACAGGGCAGAGACCCAGTACTTC | CASSQDRAETQYF
TRBJ2-3 | TRBV11-2 | - | TRBD1 | TGTGCCAGCAGCTTGGGACAGGGGAGCACAGATACGCAGTATTTT | CASSLGQGSTDTQYF
TRBJ2-2 | TRBV30 | - | - | TGTGCCTGGAGGAGCCAGGGAAGAAGCAACACCGGGGAGCTGTTTTTT | CAWRSQGRSNTGELFF
TRBJ2-3 | TRBV4-3 | - | - | TGCGCCAGCAGCCAAGATTGGTGGTGGCATACGCAGTATTTT | CASSQDWWWHTQYF
TRBJ1-2 | TRBV6-2/TRBV6-3 | - | - | TGTGCCAGCAGTAACAGGGAACGCGACACCTTC | CASSNRERDTF
TRBJ1-3 | TRBV7-3 | - | - | TGTGCCAGCAGCTTATCCGACAGTGGAAACACCATATATTTT | CASSLSDSGNTIYF
TRBJ1-2 | TRBV19 | - | - | TGTGCCAGTAGTATAGAGCAGAACTATGGCTACACCTTC | CASSIEQNYGYTF
TRBJ1-2 | TRBV5-6 | - | - | TGTGCCAGCAGCTTGGGGGCCAGGAACTATGGCTACACCTTC | CASSLGARNYGYTF
TRBJ2-7 | TRBV7-8 | - | - | TGTGCCAGCAGCCGCGAGGTCACCACCTACGAGCAGTACTTC | CASSREVTTYEQYF
TRBJ2-3 | TRBV2 | - | TRBD1 | TGTGCCAGCAGTCAAAGACAGGGGTATACGCAGTATTTT | CASSQRQGYTQYF
TRBJ1-6 | TRBV6-1 | - | - | TGTGCCAGCAGTGAAGCCTTGGGGTTTAATTCACCCCTCCACTTT | CASSEALGFNSPLHF
TRBJ2-3 | TRBV9 | - | TRBD2 | TGTGCCAGCAGCGTAGGACTAGCGGGAGTCGCAGATACGCAGTATTTT | CASSVGLAGVADTQYF
TRBJ2-1 | TRBV5-4 | - | - | TGTGCCAGCAGCATCCCAAGGGGATCTGCGGATGAGCAGTTCTTC | CASSIPRGSADEQFF
TRBJ1-3 | TRBV6-5 | - | - | TGTGCCAGCAGTTCCCTGAGCTCTGGAAACACCATATATTTT | CASSSLSSGNTIYF
TRBJ2-3 | TRBV19 | - | TRBD2 | TGTGCCAGTAGTATGAGACTAGCGGGGCATCAAGATACGCAGTATTTT | CASSMRLAGHQDTQYF
TRBJ2-1 | TRBV7-2 | - | - | TGTGCCAGCACCCCGGACGGCAACCCTGGGAATGAGCAGTTCTTC | CASTPDGNPGNEQFF
TRBJ2-3 | TRBV6-4 | - | - | TGTGCCAGCAGTGACGGGGGCACAGATACGCAGTATTTT | CASSDGGTDTQYF
TRBJ2-2 | TRBV11-3 | - | - | TGTGCCAGCAGCTTAGACCCTGGGGTCGGGGAGCTGTTTTTT | CASSLDPGVGELFF